What follows are 2 T cell receptor beta chains derived from one specimen sequenced in a study of blood T cell repertoires in COVID-19. Using immunoSEQ multiplex PCR, the repertoire was profiled, and TCRdb retains in-frame clones only, with some absent. The sample lists about 78,000 clones, approximately 89% occurring once. The sequencing sample was made of peripheral blood. These receptors came from a man in his forties or fifties with active or convalescent COVID-19.

The J gene is TRBJ2-3, the V gene TRBV10-1; 10 positions agree with TRBD1. CDR1 and CDR2 (germline): WNHNN, SYGVQD (reference sequence). The CDR3 contains 16 residues. V trimming: 2 bases; J trimming: 3 bases; junction bases outside the gene matches: 5. The CDR3 nucleotides are TGCGCCAGCAGTGAGCGGAGGACAGGGGGTACAGATACGCAGTATTTT. Its translation is CASSERRTGGTDTQYF.

This rearrangement joins TRBV3-1 (or the pseudogene TRBV3-2) to TRBJ2-1; 12 bases match TRBD2. The CDR3 length is 16 residues. Looked up from germline, CDR1 is LGHDT and CDR2 is YNNKEL (reference sequence). The junction had 5 bases not matched to a gene; V was cut back by 3 bases and J by 5 bases. CDR3 in DNA: TGTGCCAGCAGCCATGCTAGCGGGGGGGCCCACAATGAGCAGTTCTTC. Protein sequence: CASSHASGGAHNEQFF.